A single sample gave rise to the 18 T cell receptor beta chains below, sequenced in a study of blood T cells in healthy people across ages. Together with a sample-barcoded 5' primer, a J-beta primer mix was included in a second PCR lasting roughly 6 to 12 cycles. MiXCR, applied by TCRdb to the 5' RACE reads, yields one record per CDR3 protein. The sample has approximately 600,000 distinct CDR3 sequences, under 70% seen once; the top ten hold more than 35%. Sequencing input: blood. The receptors shown here come from a man between 60 and 75 years old in good health.

The CDR3 DNA follows: TGCAGTGCTTCTACCGGGACACCCCAAGAGACCCAGTACTTC. This gives the protein CSASTGTPQETQYF. The chain employs TRBV20-1 and TRBJ2-5; weak D call: TRBD1 (6 bases). This CDR3 is built from 14 residues. V was cut by 5 bases and J by 1 base, with 14 bases left in between. CDR1 DFQATT and CDR2 SNEGSKA come from the germline V gene (reference sequence).

The chain recombines TRBV20-1 with TRBJ2-7; 8 bases are a match to TRBD2. V lost 6 bases, J lost 5 bases, and 12 bases stayed unmatched. This CDR3 is 14 amino acids long. Germline V gives CDR1 DFQATT, CDR2 SNEGSKA (reference sequence). The CDR3 sequence: CSAERLAGGNEQYF. The DNA for the CDR3 is TGCAGTGCCGAAAGGCTGGCGGGGGGAAACGAGCAGTACTTC.

As for this clonotype: At one of its ends the junction is not consistent with the germline gene, which may arise from a read error. The rearrangement joins TRBV18 to TRBJ2-1, with D possibly being TRBD2 (7 bases). CDR1 is KGHSH and CDR2 is LQKENI in the germline V gene. This CDR3 contains 16 residues. The CDR3 bases are TGTGCCAGCTCACCACCGTCGGGGGGCTCCCACAATGAGCAGTTCTTC. Its translation: CASSPPSGGSHNEQFF.

CDR3 coding DNA: TGTGCCAGCAGCCAAGCCCCAGGCAAAGAGACCCAGTACTTC. This encodes CASSQAPGKETQYF. The genes are TRBV3-1 and TRBJ2-5; unclear D gene. Germline values: CDR1 LGHDT, CDR2 YNNKEL (reference sequence). The CDR3 length is 14 residues. V lost 1 base and J lost 3, with 9 bases in between.

This sequence joins TRBV18 and TRBJ2-5, with TRBD2 identical over 13 bases. Per the germline V gene, CDR1 is KGHSH and CDR2 is LQKENI. Trimming removed 3 bases from V and 4 bases from J; junction bases left unmatched: 14. The CDR3 spans 19 residues. The CDR3 spells CASSPWTGLAGAAGETQYF. The CDR3 nucleotides read TGTGCCAGCTCACCTTGGACAGGACTAGCGGGGGCCGCGGGAGAGACCCAGTACTTC.

The rearrangement uses TRBV9 and TRBJ2-5; TRBD2 might be the D (6 bases). The CDR3 is 13 amino acids. V shed 6 bases and J shed 3 bases, with 12 bases lying between them. Germline V gives CDR1 SGDLS, CDR2 YYNGEE. The CDR3 DNA is TGTGCCAGCATCCCGCGGGGCGAAGAGACCCAGTACTTC. As protein: CASIPRGEETQYF.

This clonotype has ten or more counts. The chain employs TRBV6-5 and TRBJ2-3; TRBD2 agrees at 13 bases. The CDR3 contains 18 residues. Germline trimming cut 0 bases from V and 4 bases from J; bases unmatched to any gene: 7. Germline CDR1 is MNHEY and CDR2 is SVGAGI. The CDR3 region is CASSYSHTSGGAADTQYF. CDR3 DNA: TGTGCCAGCAGTTACTCCCATACTAGCGGGGGGGCCGCAGATACGCAGTATTTT.

The chain carries TRBV4-1 and TRBJ2-1; the match to TRBD2 covers 10 bases. V shed 2 bases, J shed 6 bases, and the junction held 4 bases outside the gene matches. The CDR3 length is 15 residues. Germline V gene lookup returns CDR1 MGHRA and CDR2 YSYEKL. The CDR3 DNA follows: TGCGCCAGCAGCCAACTAGCGGGAGTTGGCAATGAGCAGTTCTTC. It yields the protein CASSQLAGVGNEQFF.

This clonotype was picked up a small number of times. This chain uses TRBV28 with TRBJ2-1; 11 nucleotides line up with TRBD2. The length of the CDR3 is 16 residues. Germline assignment: CDR1 MDHEN and CDR2 SYDVKM. After removal of 6 bases from V and 7 bases from J, the junction contained 11 bases not matched to a gene. The CDR3 DNA reads as TGTGCCAGCAGCCCTGCTAGCGGGGGGACCTGGAATGAGCAGTTCTTC. Encoded protein: CASSPASGGTWNEQFF.

This rearrangement joins TRBV27 to TRBJ2-4; TRBD2 matches 7 bases. The J call could be wrong; TRBJ2-5 is a better fit for the DNA end. Germline values: CDR1 MNHEY, CDR2 SMNVEV (reference sequence). This CDR3 is 15 amino acids long. DNA of the CDR3: TGTGCCAGCAGCCCGATCGGGAGGTTACAAGAGACCCAGTACTTC. Amino acid sequence: CASSPIGRLQETQYF.

The CDR3 region has the DNA TGCAGTGCTAGGCCTAGCTCTGGGGCCAACGTCCTGACTTTC. Translation gives CSARPSSGANVLTF. The chain uses TRBV20-1 and TRBJ2-6; D is unclear. Trimming took 3 bases from V and 0 from J, leaving 6 bases between them. Germline CDR1 and CDR2: DFQATT and SNEGSKA (reference sequence). The CDR3 consists of 14 residues.

A remark on this clonotype: The junction differs from germline at one of its ends, possibly a read error. The chain is built from TRBV4-1 and TRBJ2-1; 8 positions match TRBD1. The CDR3 covers 15 residues. Germline V gene lookup returns CDR1 MGHRA and CDR2 YSYEKL. CDR3 region: CASSLRDRSENEQLF. For the CDR3, the DNA is TGCGCTAGCAGCCTCCGGGACAGGTCGGAGAATGAGCAGTTATTC.

The rearrangement joins TRBV27 to TRBJ2-1; 8 positions agree with TRBD1. The CDR3 sequence is 16 residues long. The V gene's germline CDR1 is MNHEY and CDR2 SMNVEV (reference sequence). The V segment lost 5 bases and the J segment 4 bases; nucleotides outside the gene matches: 10. CDR3 region: CASSTPGGLEYNEQFF. CDR3 nucleotide sequence: TGTGCCAGCAGTACCCCAGGGGGCCTGGAGTACAATGAGCAGTTCTTC.

The chain links TRBV29-1 to TRBJ1-4; tentative D call: TRBD1 (6 bases). The germline V gene encodes CDR1 SQVTM and CDR2 ANQGSEA. Trimming removed 7 bases at V and 5 bases at J, with 14 bases between. The CDR3 sequence is 13 residues long. CDR3 protein: CSGSTGRNEKLFF. CDR3 nucleotides: TGCAGCGGTTCGACAGGAAGGAATGAAAAACTGTTTTTT.

The chain has TRBV2 and TRBJ2-5; tentative D call: TRBD2 (6 bases). In germline, CDR1 is SNHLY, CDR2 FYNNEI. CDR3 length: 12 residues. Trimming left V 7 bases short and J 2 bases short, with 8 bases between. For the CDR3, the DNA is TGTGCCAGCACGGGGGTTCAAGAGACCCAGTACTTC. Translating it yields CASTGVQETQYF.

The V and J genes are TRBV6-6 and TRBJ2-5, with a possible D match to TRBD1 (5 bases). This CDR3 has 14 residues. The V gene lost 2 bases and the J gene lost 5 bases, with 12 bases spanning the gap. CDR1 MNHNY and CDR2 SVGAGI come from the germline V gene (reference sequence). Here the CDR3 DNA reads TGTGCCAGCAGTTACGGGCAGGGAAGGGAGACCCAGTACTTC. Its translation: CASSYGQGRETQYF.

This clonotype was seen more than once but under ten times. The genes are TRBV29-1 and TRBJ2-5; 9 positions match TRBD2. The germline gives CDR1 SQVTM, CDR2 ANQGSEA. J was trimmed by 5 bases and V by 2 bases; bases with no gene match: 3. The CDR3 is 13 amino acids. This CDR3 reads CSVEWLAGETQYF. CDR3 in DNA: TGCAGCGTTGAATGGCTAGCGGGGGAGACCCAGTACTTC.

The J gene is TRBJ2-5, the V gene TRBV29-1; D not certain. There are 12 residues in the CDR3. Germline CDR1 is SQVTM and CDR2 is ANQGSEA. The CDR3 here is CSGRQGQETQYF. CDR3 coding DNA: TGCAGTGGACGGCAAGGACAAGAGACCCAGTACTTC. The complete variable domain, with remaining parts taken from reference TRBV29-1 and TRBJ2-5, reads SAVISQKPSRDICQRGTSLTIQCQVDSQVTMMFWYRQQPGQSLTLIATANQGSEATYESGFVIDKFPISRPNLTFSTLTVSNMSPEDSSIYLCSGRQGQETQYFGPGTRLLVL.